The 16 T cell receptor beta chains below come from one sample, sequenced in a study of cytomegalovirus exposure and HLA in healthy donors. Amplification used 60 Vbeta primers and 13 Jbeta primers. Libraries were prepared by immunoSEQ multiplex PCR; TCRdb keeps only in-frame clonotypes and omits some of them. The top ten clones hold 6.5% to 8% of a sample with about 68,000 clones, 70% to 90% of them seen once. The material sequenced was PBMCs. These receptors all stem from a human donor in good health.

The J gene is TRBJ1-2, the V gene TRBV27, with TRBD1 as a possible D gene (6 bases). The CDR3 covers 15 residues. V gave up 2 bases and J gave up 2 bases, with 12 bases separating them. Germline V gene sequence: CDR1 MNHEY, CDR2 SMNVEV (reference sequence). CDR3 in DNA: TGTGCCAGCAGTTTAATCAGGGGCACAAACTATGGCTACACCTTC. This translates into CASSLIRGTNYGYTF.

The chain carries TRBV28 and TRBJ1-3, with D hard to call. V was shortened by 3 bases and J by 4 bases, with 4 bases between the two germline ends. The length of the CDR3 is 12 residues. Germline V gene data show CDR1 as MDHEN and CDR2 as SYDVKM. The CDR3 region has the DNA TGTGCCAGCAGTTTCCGGGGAAACACCATATATTTT. It codes for CASSFRGNTIYF.

The V gene is TRBV9, the J gene TRBJ2-1; 10 nucleotides align to TRBD2. The germline V gene encodes CDR1 SGDLS and CDR2 YYNGEE. Trimming removed 0 bases from V and 9 bases from J; junction bases left unmatched: 9. The CDR3 totals 16 residues. Here the CDR3 DNA reads TGTGCCAGCAGCGTAGACATAGCGGGGGGCGGGGGTGAGCAGTTCTTC. Amino acids: CASSVDIAGGGGEQFF.

V gene TRBV7-3 combines with J gene TRBJ2-1; weak D call: TRBD2 (6 bases). The CDR3 spans 16 residues. V was clipped by 3 bases and J by 5 bases, with 17 bases between them. The germline CDR1 and CDR2 sequences are SGHTA and FQGTGA. The CDR3 coding sequence is TGTGCCAGCAGCTTGGCCGGGGCGGGGAACGACAATGAGCAGTTCTTC. This encodes CASSLAGAGNDNEQFF.

The V call is TRBV10-1, the J call TRBJ1-5, with D perhaps TRBD1 (5 bases). There are 17 residues in the CDR3. V shed 0 bases and J shed 3 bases, with 15 bases lying between them. Germline assignment: CDR1 WNHNN and CDR2 SYGVQD (reference sequence). This CDR3 is CASSESPVRQNNQPQHF. CDR3 DNA: TGCGCCAGCAGTGAGTCCCCAGTTCGACAGAACAATCAGCCCCAGCATTTT.

The chain employs TRBV6-5 and TRBJ1-4; possibly TRBD1 for D (6 bases). The CDR3 extends over 15 amino acids. Trimming shortened V by 5 bases and J by 8 bases, and 18 bases separated the two germline ends. The V gene's germline CDR1 is MNHEY and CDR2 SVGAGI. The CDR3: CASSLGGLGREKLFF. In DNA form, the CDR3 reads TGTGCCAGCAGTCTGGGGGGGCTGGGGAGAGAAAAACTGTTTTTT.

This chain uses TRBV7-3 with TRBJ2-2; 9 positions agree with TRBD2. This CDR3 has 17 residues. The junction had 8 bases not matched to a gene; V was cut back by 3 bases and J by 3 bases. The germline gives CDR1 SGHTA, CDR2 FQGTGA. The CDR3 is CASSFGSGGQDTGELFF. CDR3 coding DNA: TGTGCCAGCAGCTTTGGTAGCGGGGGTCAGGACACCGGGGAGCTGTTTTTT.

V gene TRBV10-3 combines with J gene TRBJ1-5, with D possibly being TRBD1 (5 bases). The germline gives CDR1 ENHRY, CDR2 SYGVKD. The V end was cut by 0 bases, the J end by 0 bases, with 9 bases between. This CDR3 is built from 16 residues. The CDR3 DNA reads TGTGCCATCAGTGAGTCGATACAGGATAGCAATCAGCCCCAGCATTTT. Amino acids: CAISESIQDSNQPQHF.

This sequence joins TRBV4-2 and TRBJ2-3, with a weak D call TRBD2 (6 bases). V was clipped by 2 bases and J by 2 bases, with 17 bases between them. The germline V gene encodes CDR1 LGHNA and CDR2 YNFKEQ. CDR3 length: 17 residues. The CDR3 here is CASSQQTTGEVTDTQYF. DNA of the CDR3: TGTGCCAGCAGCCAACAAACTACCGGGGAGGTCACAGATACGCAGTATTTT.

For the CDR3, the DNA is TGTGCCAGCAGTGAATCGGACAGGGAAGAGGAAAAACTGTTTTTT. It specifies CASSESDREEEKLFF. This chain connects TRBV6-1 to TRBJ1-4, with TRBD1 identical over 8 bases. The J segment lost 8 bases and the V segment lost 2 bases, leaving 7 bases of the junction unmatched. CDR1 MNHNS and CDR2 SASEGT come from the germline V gene. CDR3 length: 15 amino acids.

The chain couples TRBV6-6 to TRBJ1-2; D perhaps matches TRBD1 (5 bases). Trimming stripped 6 bases from V and 4 bases from J, with 15 bases between. The CDR3 is 14 residues long. Germline V gene lookup returns CDR1 MNHNY and CDR2 SVGAGI (reference sequence). In nucleotides, the CDR3 is TGTGCCAGCAGGATTAGTGACAGTTTCTATGGCTACACCTTC. It codes for CASRISDSFYGYTF.

The table lists this clone with a few counts. This sequence joins TRBV6-1 and TRBJ2-2; D is unclear. Germline V lookup: CDR1 MNHNS, CDR2 SASEGT. The CDR3 sequence is 16 residues long. The germline V and J ends were trimmed by 2 bases and 5 bases, with 15 bases remaining between them. For the CDR3, the DNA is TGTGCCAGCAGTGAACTCCCCAACGCTCAGACCGGGGAGCTGTTTTTT. It yields the protein CASSELPNAQTGELFF.

This sequence joins TRBV6-1 and TRBJ2-7; D may be TRBD2 (6 bases). V gave up 4 bases and J gave up 3 bases, with 16 bases separating them. The CDR3 loop spans 15 amino acids. From germline, CDR1 is MNHNS and CDR2 SASEGT. CDR3 sequence: CASSAQYSGDYEQYF. The CDR3 DNA is TGTGCCAGCAGTGCCCAGTATTCGGGGGACTACGAGCAGTACTTC.

The chain couples TRBV5-1 to TRBJ2-7, with 7 bases matching TRBD2. The germline V gene has CDR1 SGHRS and CDR2 YFSETQ. This CDR3 is 16 amino acids long. V lost 0 bases, J lost 0 bases, and 6 bases stayed unmatched. In DNA form, the CDR3 reads TGCGCCAGCAGCTTGGCGGGAGCGGGGCGCTCCTACGAGCAGTACTTC. It translates to CASSLAGAGRSYEQYF.

This clone was counted a few times. The V and J genes are TRBV10-2 and TRBJ1-6; unclear D gene. Germline V CDR1 and CDR2: WSHSY, SAAADI. V lost 5 bases, J lost 6 bases, and 11 bases lay in between. The CDR3 extends over 14 amino acids. The chain's CDR3 is CASSHADINSPLHF. DNA for the CDR3: TGCGCCAGCAGTCACGCAGACATTAATTCACCCCTCCACTTT.

The count of this clone is one. The chain combines TRBV18 with TRBJ2-5; D remains ambiguous. The V and J ends lost 5 bases and 0 bases respectively, with 4 bases between them. From germline, CDR1 is KGHSH and CDR2 LQKENI. The CDR3 consists of 12 residues. CDR3 residues: CASSSYQETQYF. The CDR3 DNA follows: TGTGCCAGCTCATCGTACCAAGAGACCCAGTACTTC.